This T cell receptor beta chain was found in a study of cytomegalovirus exposure and HLA in healthy donors. Trimming took 3 bases from V and 3 from J; bases not matched to a gene: 1. The length of the CDR3 is 14 residues. Germline V gene lookup returns CDR1 LNHDA and CDR2 SQIVND (reference sequence). This PCR relied on a set of 60 Vbeta primers and 13 Jbeta primers. Only in-frame clones appear in the TCRdb table, and some are missing; sequencing was by immunoSEQ multiplex PCR. The sample contains hundreds of thousands of clones, over 60% of which appear only once. The study, taken as a whole, reports: Most TCR beta V segments were productive about 87% or about 30% of the time in an earlier analysis.

As regards this clone: The antigen is not known. Other DNA sequences in the sample encode the same CDR3.

Material: PBMCs. The chain joins TRBV19 to TRBJ2-7, with 11 positions matching TRBD1. The receptor was isolated from a man aged 18-30 years in good health and CMV-seronegative. Written as DNA, the CDR3 is TGTGCCAGTAGTATTGGGACAGGGGGCTACGAGCAGTACTTC. As protein: CASSIGTGGYEQYF.